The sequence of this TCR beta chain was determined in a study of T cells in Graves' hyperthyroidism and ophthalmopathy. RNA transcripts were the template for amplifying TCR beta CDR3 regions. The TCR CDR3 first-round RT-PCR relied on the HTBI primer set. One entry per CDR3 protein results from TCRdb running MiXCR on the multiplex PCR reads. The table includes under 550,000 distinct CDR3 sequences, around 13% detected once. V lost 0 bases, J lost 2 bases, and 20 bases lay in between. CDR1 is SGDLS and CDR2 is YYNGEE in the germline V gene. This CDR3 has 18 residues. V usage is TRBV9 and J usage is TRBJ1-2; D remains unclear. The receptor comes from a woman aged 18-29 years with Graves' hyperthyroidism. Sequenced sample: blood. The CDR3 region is CASSVDPDGYSSNYGYTF. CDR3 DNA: TGTGCCAGCAGCGTAGACCCGGACGGATATTCATCAAACTATGGCTACACCTTC. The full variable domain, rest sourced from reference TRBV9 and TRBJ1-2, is DSGVTQTPKHLITATGQRVTLRCSPRSGDLSVYWYQQSLDQGLQFLIQYYNGEERAKGNILERFSAQQFPDLHSELNLSSLELGDSALYFCASSVDPDGYSSNYGYTFGSGTRLTVV.